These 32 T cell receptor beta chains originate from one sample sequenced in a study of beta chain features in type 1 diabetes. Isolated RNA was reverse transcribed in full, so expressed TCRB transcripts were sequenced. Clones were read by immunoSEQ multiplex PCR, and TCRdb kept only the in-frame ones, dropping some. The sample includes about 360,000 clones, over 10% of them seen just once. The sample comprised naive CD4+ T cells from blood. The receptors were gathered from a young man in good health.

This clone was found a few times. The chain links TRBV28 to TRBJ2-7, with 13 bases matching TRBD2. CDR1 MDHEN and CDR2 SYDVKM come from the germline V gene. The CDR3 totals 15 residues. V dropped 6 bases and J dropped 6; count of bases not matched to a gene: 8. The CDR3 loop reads CASRSPGLAGSEQYF. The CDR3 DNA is TGTGCCAGCAGATCGCCGGGACTAGCGGGATCCGAGCAGTACTTC.

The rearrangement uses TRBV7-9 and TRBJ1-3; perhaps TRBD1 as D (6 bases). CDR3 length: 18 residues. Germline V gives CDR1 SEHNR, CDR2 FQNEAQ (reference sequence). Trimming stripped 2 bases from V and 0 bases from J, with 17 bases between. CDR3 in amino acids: CASSLNREGVYSGNTIYF. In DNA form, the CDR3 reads TGTGCCAGCAGCTTAAATCGGGAGGGGGTGTACTCTGGAAACACCATATATTTT.

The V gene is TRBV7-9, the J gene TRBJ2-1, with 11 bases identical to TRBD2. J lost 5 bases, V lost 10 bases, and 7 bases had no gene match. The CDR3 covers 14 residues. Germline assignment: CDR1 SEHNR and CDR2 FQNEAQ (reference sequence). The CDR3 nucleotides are TGTGCCACGAATGGACTAGCGGGTGACAATGAGCAGTTCTTC. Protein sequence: CATNGLAGDNEQFF.

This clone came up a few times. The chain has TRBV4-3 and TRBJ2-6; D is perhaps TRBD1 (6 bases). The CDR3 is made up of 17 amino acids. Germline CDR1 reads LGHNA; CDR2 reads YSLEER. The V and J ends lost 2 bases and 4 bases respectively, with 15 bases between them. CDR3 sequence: CASSQTPGVAGANVLTF. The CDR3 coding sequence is TGCGCCAGCAGCCAAACTCCAGGGGTAGCGGGGGCCAACGTCCTGACTTTC.

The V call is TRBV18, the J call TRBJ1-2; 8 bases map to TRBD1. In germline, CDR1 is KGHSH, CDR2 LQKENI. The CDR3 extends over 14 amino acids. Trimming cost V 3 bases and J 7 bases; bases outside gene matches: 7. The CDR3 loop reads CASSPDDRGGGYTF. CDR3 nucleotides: TGTGCCAGCTCACCTGATGACAGGGGAGGTGGCTACACCTTC.

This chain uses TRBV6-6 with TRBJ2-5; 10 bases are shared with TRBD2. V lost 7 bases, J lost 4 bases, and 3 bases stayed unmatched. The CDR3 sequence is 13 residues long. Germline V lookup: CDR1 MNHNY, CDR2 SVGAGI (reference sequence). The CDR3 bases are TGTGCCAGCATAGCGGGAGGTCGAGAGACCCAGTACTTC. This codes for CASIAGGRETQYF.

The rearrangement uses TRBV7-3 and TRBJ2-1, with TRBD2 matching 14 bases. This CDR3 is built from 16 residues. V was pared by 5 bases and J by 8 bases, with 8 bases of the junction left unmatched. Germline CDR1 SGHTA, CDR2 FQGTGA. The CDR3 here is CASSPRLAGGPHEQFF. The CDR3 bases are TGTGCCAGCAGCCCGAGACTAGCGGGAGGGCCCCATGAGCAGTTCTTC.

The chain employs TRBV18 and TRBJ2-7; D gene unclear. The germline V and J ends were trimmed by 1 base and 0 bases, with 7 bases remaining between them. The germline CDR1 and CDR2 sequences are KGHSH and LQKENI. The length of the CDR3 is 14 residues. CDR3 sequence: CASSPLTDSYEQYF. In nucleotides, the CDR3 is TGTGCCAGCTCACCACTAACAGACTCCTACGAGCAGTACTTC.

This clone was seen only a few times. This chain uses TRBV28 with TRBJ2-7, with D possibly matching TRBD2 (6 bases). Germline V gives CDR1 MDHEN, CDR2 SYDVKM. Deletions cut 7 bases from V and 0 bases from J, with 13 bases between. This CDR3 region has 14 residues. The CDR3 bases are TGTGCCAGCATCCTAAACGGGGGCTCCTACGAGCAGTACTTC. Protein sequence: CASILNGGSYEQYF.

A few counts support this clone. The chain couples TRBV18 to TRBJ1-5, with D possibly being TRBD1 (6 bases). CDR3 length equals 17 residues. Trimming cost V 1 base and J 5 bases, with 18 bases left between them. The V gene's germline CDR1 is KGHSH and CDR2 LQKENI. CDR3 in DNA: TGTGCCAGCTCACCACTTAACAGGGAGGGACGGTATCAGCCCCAGCATTTT. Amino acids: CASSPLNREGRYQPQHF.

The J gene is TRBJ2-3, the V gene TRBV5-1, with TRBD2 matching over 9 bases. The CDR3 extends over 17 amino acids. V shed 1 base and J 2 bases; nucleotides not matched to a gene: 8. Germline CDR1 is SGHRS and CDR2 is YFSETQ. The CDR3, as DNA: TGCGCCAGCAGCTTGAGTGCGGGACTAGCCCCCACAGATACGCAGTATTTT. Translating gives CASSLSAGLAPTDTQYF.

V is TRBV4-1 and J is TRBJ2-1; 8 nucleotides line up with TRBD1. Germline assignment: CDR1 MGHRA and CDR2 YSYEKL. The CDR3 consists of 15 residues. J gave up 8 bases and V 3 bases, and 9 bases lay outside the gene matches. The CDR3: CASSHLLQGGDEQFF. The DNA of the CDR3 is TGCGCCAGCAGCCACCTTTTACAGGGGGGTGATGAGCAGTTCTTC.

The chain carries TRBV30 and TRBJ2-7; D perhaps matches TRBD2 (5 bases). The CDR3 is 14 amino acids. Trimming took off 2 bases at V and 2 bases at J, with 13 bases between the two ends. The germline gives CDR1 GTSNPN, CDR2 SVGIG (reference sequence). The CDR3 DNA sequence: TGTGCCTGGAGTACAGAGGACTTTCCCTACGAGCAGTACTTC. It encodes CAWSTEDFPYEQYF. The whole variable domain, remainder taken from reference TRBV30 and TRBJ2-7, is SQTIHQWPATLVQPVGSPLSLECTVEGTSNPNLYWYRQAAGRGLQLLFYSVGIGQISSEVPQNLSASRPQDRQFILSSKKLLLSDSGFYLCAWSTEDFPYEQYFGPGTRLTVT.

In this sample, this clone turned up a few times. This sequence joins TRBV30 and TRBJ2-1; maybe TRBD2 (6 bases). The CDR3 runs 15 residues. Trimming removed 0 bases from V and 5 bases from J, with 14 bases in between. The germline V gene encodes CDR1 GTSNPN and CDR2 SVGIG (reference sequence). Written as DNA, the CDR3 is TGTGCCTGGAGTGTATGGGCTAGCGCCCACAATGAGCAGTTCTTC. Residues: CAWSVWASAHNEQFF.

The CDR3 sequence: CASTRDRRNYGYTF. The CDR3 nucleotides are TGTGCCAGCACCCGGGACAGACGTAACTATGGCTACACCTTC. This chain links TRBV2 with TRBJ1-2; 7 nucleotides agree with TRBD1. Germline loops: CDR1 SNHLY, CDR2 FYNNEI. The CDR3 has 14 residues. Trimming cost V 7 bases and J 1 base; bases outside gene matches: 6.

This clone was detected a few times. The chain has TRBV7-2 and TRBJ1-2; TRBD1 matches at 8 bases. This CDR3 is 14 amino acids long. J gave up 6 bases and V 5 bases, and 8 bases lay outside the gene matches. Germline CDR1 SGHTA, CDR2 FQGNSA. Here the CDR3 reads CASSPGDRLDGYTF. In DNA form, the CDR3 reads TGTGCCAGCAGCCCGGGGGACAGGCTCGATGGCTACACCTTC.

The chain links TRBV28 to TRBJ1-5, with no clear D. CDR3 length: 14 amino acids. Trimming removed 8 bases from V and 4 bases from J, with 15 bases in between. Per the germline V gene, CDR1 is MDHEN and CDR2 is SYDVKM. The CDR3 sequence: CASRIPLRNQPQHF. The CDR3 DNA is TGTGCCAGCCGCATACCATTGAGGAATCAGCCCCAGCATTTT.

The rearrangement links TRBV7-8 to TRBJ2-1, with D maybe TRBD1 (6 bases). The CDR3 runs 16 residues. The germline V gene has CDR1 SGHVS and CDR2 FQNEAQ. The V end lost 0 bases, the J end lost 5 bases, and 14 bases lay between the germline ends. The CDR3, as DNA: TGTGCCAGCAGCTTAGCAATGTCAGGGGCCGACAATGAGCAGTTCTTC. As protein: CASSLAMSGADNEQFF.

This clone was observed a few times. The CDR3 spells CASSPRTSGRTPYEQYF. The CDR3 DNA sequence: TGCGCCAGCAGCCCACGGACTAGCGGGAGGACCCCCTACGAGCAGTACTTC. The genes are TRBV4-1 and TRBJ2-7; TRBD2 matches 14 bases. The V segment lost 4 bases and the J segment 2 bases; nucleotides outside the gene matches: 7. Germline V gives CDR1 MGHRA, CDR2 YSYEKL. There are 17 residues in the CDR3.

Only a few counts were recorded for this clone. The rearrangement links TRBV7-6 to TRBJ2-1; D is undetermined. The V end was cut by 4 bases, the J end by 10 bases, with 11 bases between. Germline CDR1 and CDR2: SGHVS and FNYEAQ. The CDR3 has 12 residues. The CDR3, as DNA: TGTGCCAGCAGCTCTCGTAGCTGGGAGCAGTTCTTC. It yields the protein CASSSRSWEQFF.

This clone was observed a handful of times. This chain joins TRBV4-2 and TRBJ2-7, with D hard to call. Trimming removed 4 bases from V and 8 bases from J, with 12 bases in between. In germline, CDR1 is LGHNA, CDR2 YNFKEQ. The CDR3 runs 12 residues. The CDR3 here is CASSPPGFQQYF. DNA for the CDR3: TGTGCCAGCAGCCCCCCAGGATTTCAGCAGTACTTC.

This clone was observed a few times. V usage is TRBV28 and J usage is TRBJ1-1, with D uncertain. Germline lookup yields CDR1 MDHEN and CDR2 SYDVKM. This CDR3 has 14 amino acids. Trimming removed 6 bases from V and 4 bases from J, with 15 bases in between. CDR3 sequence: CASRPDKIGTEAFF. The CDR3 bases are TGTGCCAGCAGACCAGACAAAATCGGCACTGAAGCTTTCTTT.

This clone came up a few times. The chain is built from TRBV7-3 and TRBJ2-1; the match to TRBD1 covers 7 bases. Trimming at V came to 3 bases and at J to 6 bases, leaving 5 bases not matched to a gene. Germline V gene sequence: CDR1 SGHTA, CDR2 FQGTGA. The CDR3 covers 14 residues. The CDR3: CASSFSTGPNEQFF. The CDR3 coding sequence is TGTGCCAGCAGCTTCTCGACAGGGCCCAATGAGCAGTTCTTC.

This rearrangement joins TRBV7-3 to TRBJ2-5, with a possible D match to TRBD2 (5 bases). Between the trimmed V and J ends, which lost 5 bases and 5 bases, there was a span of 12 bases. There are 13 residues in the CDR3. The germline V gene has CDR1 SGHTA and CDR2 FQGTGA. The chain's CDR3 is CASSRDGGETQYF. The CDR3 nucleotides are TGTGCCAGCAGCCGGGATGGCGGGGAGACCCAGTACTTC.

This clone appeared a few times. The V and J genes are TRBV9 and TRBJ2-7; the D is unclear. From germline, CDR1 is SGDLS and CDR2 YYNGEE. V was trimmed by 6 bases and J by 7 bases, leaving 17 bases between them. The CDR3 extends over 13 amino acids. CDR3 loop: CASISSRGGEQYF. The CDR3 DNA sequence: TGTGCCAGCATAAGTAGTAGAGGTGGGGAGCAGTACTTC.

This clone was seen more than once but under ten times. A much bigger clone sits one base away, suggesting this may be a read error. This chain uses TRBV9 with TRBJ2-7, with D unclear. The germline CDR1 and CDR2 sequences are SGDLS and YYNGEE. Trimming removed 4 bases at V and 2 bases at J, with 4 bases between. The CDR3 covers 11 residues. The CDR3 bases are TGTGCCAGCAGCCCCACCTACGAGCAGTACTTC. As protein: CASSPTYEQYF.

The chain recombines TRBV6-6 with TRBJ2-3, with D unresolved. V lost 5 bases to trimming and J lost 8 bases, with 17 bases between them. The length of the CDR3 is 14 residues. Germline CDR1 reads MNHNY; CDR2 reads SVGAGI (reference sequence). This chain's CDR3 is CASSATSYVGTQYF. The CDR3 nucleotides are TGTGCCAGCAGTGCGACTTCTTACGTGGGTACGCAGTATTTT.

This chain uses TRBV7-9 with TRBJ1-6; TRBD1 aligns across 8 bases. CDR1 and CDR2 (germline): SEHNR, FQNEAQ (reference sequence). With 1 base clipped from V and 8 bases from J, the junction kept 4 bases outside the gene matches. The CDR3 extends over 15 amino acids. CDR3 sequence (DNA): TGTGCCAGCAGCTTAGGAGGACAGGGAGATTCACCCCTCCACTTT. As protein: CASSLGGQGDSPLHF.

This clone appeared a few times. The CDR3 DNA sequence: TGTGCCAGCAGCTTAGGCGGGACGGAGTACAATGAGCAGTTCTTC. As protein: CASSLGGTEYNEQFF. The chain combines TRBV7-2 with TRBJ2-1, with TRBD2 as a possible D gene (6 bases). The CDR3 covers 15 residues. The germline V and J ends were trimmed by 1 base and 4 bases, with 11 bases remaining between them. Looked up from germline, CDR1 is SGHTA and CDR2 is FQGNSA.

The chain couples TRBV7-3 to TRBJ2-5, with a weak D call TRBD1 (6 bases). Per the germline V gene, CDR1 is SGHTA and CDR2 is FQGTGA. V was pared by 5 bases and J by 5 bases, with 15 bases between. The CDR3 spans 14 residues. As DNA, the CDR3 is TGTGCCAGCAGCCCCCAGGACAGCCGGGAGACCCAGTACTTC. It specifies CASSPQDSRETQYF.

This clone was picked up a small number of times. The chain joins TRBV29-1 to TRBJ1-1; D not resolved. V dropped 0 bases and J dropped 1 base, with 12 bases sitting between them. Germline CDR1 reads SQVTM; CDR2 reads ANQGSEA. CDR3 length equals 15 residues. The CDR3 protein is CSVEDGIGRNTEAFF. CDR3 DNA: TGCAGCGTTGAAGATGGGATCGGGAGGAACACTGAAGCTTTCTTT.

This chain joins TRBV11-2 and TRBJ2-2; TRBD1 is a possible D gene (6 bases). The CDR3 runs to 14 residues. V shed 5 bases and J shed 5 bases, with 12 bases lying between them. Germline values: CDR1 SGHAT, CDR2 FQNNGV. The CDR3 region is CASSPLRGTGELFF. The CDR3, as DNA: TGTGCCAGCAGCCCGCTTAGGGGGACCGGGGAGCTGTTTTTT.